Sequencing of this T cell receptor (beta chain) was carried out in a study of glioma-infiltrating T cells. Study-wide findings and caveats: Tissue and blood shared very few CDR3 sequences. Tissue-blood divergence was below expectation in non-neoplastic patients, above in gliomas.

As concerns this clonotype: Its antigen remains unknown. The junction does not match germline at one end; this may be a read error.

CDR3 length: 15 amino acids. In germline, CDR1 is SGHNT, CDR2 YYREEE (reference sequence). The iRepertoire nested amplicon-rescue multiplex PCR amplified TCR alpha and beta CDR3s from RNA. One-step reverse transcription and amplification started from around 100-400 ng of tissue mRNA or PBMC total RNA. One entry per CDR3 protein results from TCRdb running MiXCR on the multiplex PCR reads. The sample holds approximately 120,000 distinct CDR3 sequences, approximately 25% seen once. This chain uses TRBV5-4 with TRBJ2-7, with 11 bases aligning to TRBD2. This receptor was obtained from a human donor with low-grade glioma or glioblastoma, undergoing nonglioma brain surgery, or in good health (not recorded which). Sequencing used glioma tissue, nonneoplastic brain tissue, or PBMCs (not recorded which). As DNA, the CDR3 is TGTGCCAGCCGCTTGCGAGGGACTAGCGGTTACGAGCAGTACTTC. Residues: CASRLRGTSGYEQYF.